This T cell receptor (beta chain) was recovered during a study of T cell responses to AZD1222 COVID-19 vaccine. At the level of the study: Second doses that came at about 4 or about 12 weeks were put together.

Germline values: CDR1 SGDLS, CDR2 YYNGEE. This CDR3 region has 13 residues. Trimming took off 4 bases at V and 3 bases at J, with 11 bases between the two ends. This clone was counted once. Its antigen is unidentified. TCRdb's table, derived via immunoSEQ multiplex PCR, lists solely in-frame clones and lacks some. Of about 160,000 clones in the sample, just under 95% were seen once. Findings and limits, study-wide: There were repertoire samples only from the period after the peak T cell response. Once two AZD1222 doses were given, Spike-specific TCR breadth and depth went up.

J is TRBJ2-7 and V is TRBV9, with D possibly matching TRBD2 (6 bases). This sample comprised peripheral blood, obtained on day 0 of AZD1222 vaccination. The receptor's source is an adult in good health. Written as DNA, the CDR3 is TGTGCCAGCAGCCGACTAGTCGGCTACGAGCAGTACTTC. Encoded protein: CASSRLVGYEQYF.